This T cell receptor beta chain was sequenced in a study of response to subunit inactivated influenza vaccine. Broader study findings: Every seasonal influenza vaccination brings in few new T cells, the authors suggested.

The CDR3 covers 14 residues. V lost 0 bases and J lost 6, with 12 bases in between. Germline CDR1 is SGHRS and CDR2 is YFSETQ. Via MiXCR, TCRdb re-called the RT-PCR reads, giving one row per CDR3 protein. The data hold hundreds of thousands of distinct CDR3 sequences, with over 11% observed a single time. This clonotype was picked up a small number of times. No antigen is known for it. The sample was PBMCs from blood, taken around 15 days before vaccination. The receptor comes from a man aged 50 to 60 who received an inactivated influenza vaccine. The chain recombines TRBV5-1 with TRBJ1-1, with D possibly matching TRBD1 (5 bases). DNA of the CDR3: TGCGCCAGCAGCTTGGTAGCCAGGGAAGCTGAAGCTTTCTTT. It translates to CASSLVAREAEAFF.